This TCR beta chain came from a study of cytomegalovirus exposure and HLA in healthy donors. Study results and limitations: Overall, approximately 180 TCR beta chains were annotated as cytomegalovirus-associated.

Regarding this clone: The antigen is undetermined.

Amplification used 60 Vbeta primers and 13 Jbeta primers. Method: immunoSEQ multiplex PCR; TCRdb's copy keeps in-frame clones and lacks some. There are 120,000 to 150,000 clones in the sample; roughly 64% occur only once, and 3% lies in the top ten. CDR1 and CDR2 from the germline V gene are MDHEN and SYDVKM. The CDR3 length is 17 residues. J was trimmed by 11 bases and V by 3 bases; bases with no gene match: 16. The sequenced material came from PBMCs. The chain carries TRBV28 and TRBJ1-6, with 7 positions matching TRBD1. The clonotype originates from a woman aged 25 to 39 in good health and CMV-seropositive. CDR3 DNA: TGTGCCAGCAGTTTTTCCGGCCTAAACAACAGGGGCCCACCCCTCCACTTT. Translation gives CASSFSGLNNRGPPLHF.